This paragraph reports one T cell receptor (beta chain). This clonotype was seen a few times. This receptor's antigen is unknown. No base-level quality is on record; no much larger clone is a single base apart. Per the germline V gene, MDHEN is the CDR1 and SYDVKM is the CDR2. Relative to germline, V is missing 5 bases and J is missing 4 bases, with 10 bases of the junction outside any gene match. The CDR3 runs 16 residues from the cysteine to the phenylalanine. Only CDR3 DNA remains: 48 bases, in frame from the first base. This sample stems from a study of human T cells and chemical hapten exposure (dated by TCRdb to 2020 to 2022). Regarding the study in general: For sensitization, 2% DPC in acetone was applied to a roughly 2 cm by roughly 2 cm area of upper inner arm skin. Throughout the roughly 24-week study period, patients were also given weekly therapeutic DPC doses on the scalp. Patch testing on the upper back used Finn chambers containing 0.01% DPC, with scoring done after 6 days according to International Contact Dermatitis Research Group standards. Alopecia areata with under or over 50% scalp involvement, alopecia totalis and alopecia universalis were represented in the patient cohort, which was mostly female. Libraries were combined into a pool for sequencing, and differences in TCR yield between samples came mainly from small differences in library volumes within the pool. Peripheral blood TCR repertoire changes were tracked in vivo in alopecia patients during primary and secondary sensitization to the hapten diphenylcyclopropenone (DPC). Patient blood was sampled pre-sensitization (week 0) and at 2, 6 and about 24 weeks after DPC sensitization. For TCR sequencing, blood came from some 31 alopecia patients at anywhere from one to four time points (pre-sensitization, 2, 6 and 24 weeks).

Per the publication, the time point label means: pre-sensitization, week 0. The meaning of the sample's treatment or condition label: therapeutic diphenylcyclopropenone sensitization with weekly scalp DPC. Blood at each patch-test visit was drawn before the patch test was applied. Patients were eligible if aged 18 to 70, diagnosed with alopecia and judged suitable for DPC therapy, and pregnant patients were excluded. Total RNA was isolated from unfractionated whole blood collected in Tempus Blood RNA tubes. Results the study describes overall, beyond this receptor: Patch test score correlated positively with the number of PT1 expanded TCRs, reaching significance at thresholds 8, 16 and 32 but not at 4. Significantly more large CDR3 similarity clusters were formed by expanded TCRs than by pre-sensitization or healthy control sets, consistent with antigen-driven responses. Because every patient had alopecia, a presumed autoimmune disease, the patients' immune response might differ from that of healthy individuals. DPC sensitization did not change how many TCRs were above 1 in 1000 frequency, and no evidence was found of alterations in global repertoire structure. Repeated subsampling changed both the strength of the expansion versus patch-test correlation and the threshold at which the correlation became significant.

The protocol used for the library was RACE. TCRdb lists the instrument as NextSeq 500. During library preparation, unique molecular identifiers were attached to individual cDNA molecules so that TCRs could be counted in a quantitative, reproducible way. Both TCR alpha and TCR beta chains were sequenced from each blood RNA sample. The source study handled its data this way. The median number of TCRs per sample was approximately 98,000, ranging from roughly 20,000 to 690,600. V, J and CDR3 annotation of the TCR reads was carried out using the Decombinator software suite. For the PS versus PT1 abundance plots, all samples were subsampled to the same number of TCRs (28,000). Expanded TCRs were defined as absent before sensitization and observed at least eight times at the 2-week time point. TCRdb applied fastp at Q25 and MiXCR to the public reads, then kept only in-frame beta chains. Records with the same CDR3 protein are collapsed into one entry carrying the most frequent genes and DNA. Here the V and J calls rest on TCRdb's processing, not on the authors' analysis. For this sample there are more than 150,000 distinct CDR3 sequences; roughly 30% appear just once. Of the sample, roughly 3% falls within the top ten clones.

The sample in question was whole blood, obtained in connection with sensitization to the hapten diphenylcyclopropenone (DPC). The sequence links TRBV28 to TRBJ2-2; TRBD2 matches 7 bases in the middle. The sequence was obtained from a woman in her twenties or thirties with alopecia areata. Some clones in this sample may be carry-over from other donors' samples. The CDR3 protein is CASSPQGGPSTGELFF. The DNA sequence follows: TGTGCCAGCAGTCCCCAGGGAGGGCCCTCCACCGGGGAGCTGTTTTTT.